This T cell receptor (beta chain) was sequenced in a study of monozygotic twins with inflammatory bowel disease. General observations from the study: IBD patients share fewer clonotypes with other people than healthy twins do, especially with disease activity.

Eight distinct reactions (per sample) were used to make the cDNA. Nested amplification of TCRalpha and TCRbeta cDNA involved two PCRs of around 15 and 9 cycles. TCRdb reprocessed the 5' RACE reads and keeps a single row for each CDR3 protein, giving no DNA. Recorded for this sample: fewer than 550,000 distinct CDR3 sequences. Collection of an approximately 2.5 ml blood sample took place per donor. As for this clonotype: Its specificity is unknown.

The CDR3 has 17 amino acids. Germline V gene sequence: CDR1 LGHNA, CDR2 YSLEER. This chain joins TRBV4-3 and TRBJ2-4; TCRdb's D call, TRBD1, is unchecked because there is no DNA. The sequenced sample was blood. This clonotype originated in a human donor with ulcerative colitis or Crohn's disease, or a healthy co-twin of an affected twin (not recorded which). CDR3 region: CASSQSGTVKRENIQYF.